The source of this T cell receptor (beta chain) is a study of vaccination and CD4 T cells after COVID-19. This sample's treatment: roughly ten-day PBMC culture with coronavirus spike peptide pools or control peptides (ViraFEST assay). It was with approximately 9.7 IU/ml IL-2 and approximately 10 ug/ml peptide pools that 1.5 million to 2 million PBMCs per well were cultured. Having spent about 10 days in culture, CD4+ T cells were then isolated by negative selection. About this clonotype itself: Its antigen is unknown.

CDR1 is ENHRY and CDR2 is SYGVKD in the germline V gene. The CDR3 extends over 13 amino acids. Trimming cost V 7 bases and J 2 bases, with 11 bases left between them. Oncomine TCR Beta short-read sequencing was applied to DNA from cultured CD4+ T cells. TCRdb independently ran MiXCR on the PCR reads; one entry per CDR3 protein. Among about 12,000 distinct CDR3 sequences listed, 60% were seen once. Study results and limitations: Spike mono-reactivity was shown by 304 of 307 vaccine-specific clones in convalescent patients.

The chain links TRBV10-3 to TRBJ2-5, with a tentative D call TRBD2 (6 bases). The specimen sequenced was CD4+ T cells from blood, cultured in vitro. This clonotype originated in a human donor who had recovered from COVID-19. CDR3 in DNA: TGTGCCATCAAGGCCGGGAGTCAAGAGACCCAGTACTTC. This encodes CAIKAGSQETQYF.